This T cell receptor (beta chain) was identified during a study of PD-L1 blockade in urothelial cancer. About the study: Males with bladder-origin urothelial cancer made up about 90% of the roughly 30 patients. From 0 to 3 prior chemotherapy regimens had been given to the patients.

Notes on this clone: The antigen remains undetermined.

TCRdb's table, derived via immunoSEQ multiplex PCR, lists solely in-frame clones and lacks some. The sample lists about 47,000 clones; 70% to 90% were seen once. Stated time point: pretreatment peripheral blood. Deletions cut 4 bases from V and 2 bases from J, with 8 bases between. Germline assignment: CDR1 SGDLS and CDR2 YYNGEE. CDR3 length: 13 amino acids. Whole-study findings and limits: Sub-median blood TCR clonality before treatment predicted longer survival.

This TCR derives from a man aged 60 to 69 with urothelial cancer. V gene TRBV9 combines with J gene TRBJ2-3, with D tentatively TRBD1 (5 bases). The material was PBMCs, obtained around atezolizumab (anti-PD-L1) treatment. The CDR3 DNA follows: TGTGCCAGCAGCAAACAGGTCACAGATACGCAGTATTTT. Translating it yields CASSKQVTDTQYF.